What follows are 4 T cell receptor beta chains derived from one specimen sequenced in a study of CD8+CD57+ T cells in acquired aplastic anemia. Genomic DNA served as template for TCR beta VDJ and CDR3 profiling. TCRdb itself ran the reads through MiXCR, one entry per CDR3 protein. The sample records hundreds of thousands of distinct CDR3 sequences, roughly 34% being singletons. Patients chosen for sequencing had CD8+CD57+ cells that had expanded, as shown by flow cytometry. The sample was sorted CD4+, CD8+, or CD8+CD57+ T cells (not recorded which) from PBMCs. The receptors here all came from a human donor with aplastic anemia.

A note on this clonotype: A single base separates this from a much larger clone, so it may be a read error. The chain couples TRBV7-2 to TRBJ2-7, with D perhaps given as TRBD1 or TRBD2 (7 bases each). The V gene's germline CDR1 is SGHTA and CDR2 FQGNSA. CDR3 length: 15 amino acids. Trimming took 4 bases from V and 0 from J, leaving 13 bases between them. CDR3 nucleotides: TGTGCCAGCAGCTCCAGGGGGGGCTTCTCCTACGAGCAGTACTTC. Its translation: CASSSRGGFSYEQYF.

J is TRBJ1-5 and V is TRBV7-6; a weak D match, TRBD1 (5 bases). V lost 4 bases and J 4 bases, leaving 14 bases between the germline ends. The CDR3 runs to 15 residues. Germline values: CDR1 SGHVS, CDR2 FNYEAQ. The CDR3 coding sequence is TGTGCCAGCAGCTCCGTGGCAGGGAGGAATCAGCCCCAGCATTTT. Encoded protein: CASSSVAGRNQPQHF.

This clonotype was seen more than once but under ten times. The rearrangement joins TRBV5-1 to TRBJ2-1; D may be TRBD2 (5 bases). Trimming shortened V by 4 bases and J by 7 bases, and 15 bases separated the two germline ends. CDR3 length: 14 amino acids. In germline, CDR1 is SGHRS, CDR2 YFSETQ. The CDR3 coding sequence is TGCGCCAGCAGCGGGAGTCCCCCTCAGAATGAGCAGTTCTTC. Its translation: CASSGSPPQNEQFF.

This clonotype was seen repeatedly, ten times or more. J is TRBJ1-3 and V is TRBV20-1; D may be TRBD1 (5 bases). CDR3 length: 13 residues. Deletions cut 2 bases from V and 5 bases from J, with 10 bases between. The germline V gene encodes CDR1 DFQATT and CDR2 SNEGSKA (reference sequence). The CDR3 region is CSARSGARNTIYF. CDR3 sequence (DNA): TGCAGTGCTAGATCCGGGGCTAGAAACACCATATATTTT.